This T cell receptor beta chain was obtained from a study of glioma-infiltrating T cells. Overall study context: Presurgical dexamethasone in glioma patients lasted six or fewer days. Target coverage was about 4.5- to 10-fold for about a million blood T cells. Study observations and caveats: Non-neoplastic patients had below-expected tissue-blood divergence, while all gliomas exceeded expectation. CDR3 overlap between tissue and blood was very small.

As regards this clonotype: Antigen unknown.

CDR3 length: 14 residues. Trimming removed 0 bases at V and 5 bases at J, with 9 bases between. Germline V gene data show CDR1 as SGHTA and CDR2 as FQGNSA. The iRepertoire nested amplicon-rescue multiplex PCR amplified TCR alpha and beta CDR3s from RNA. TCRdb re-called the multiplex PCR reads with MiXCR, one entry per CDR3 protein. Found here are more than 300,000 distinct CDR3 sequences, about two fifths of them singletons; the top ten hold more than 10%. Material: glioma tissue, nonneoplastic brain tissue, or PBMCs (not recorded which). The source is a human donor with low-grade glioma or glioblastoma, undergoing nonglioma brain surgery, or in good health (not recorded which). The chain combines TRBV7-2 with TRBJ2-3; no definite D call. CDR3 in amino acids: CASSLAGRGDTQYF. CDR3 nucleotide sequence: TGTGCCAGCAGCTTAGCCGGGCGAGGAGATACGCAGTATTTT. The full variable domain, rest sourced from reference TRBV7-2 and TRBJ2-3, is GAGVSQSPSNKVTEKGKDVELRCDPISGHTALYWYRQSLGQGLEFLIYFQGNSAPDKSGLPSDRFSAERTGGSVSTLTIQRTQQEDSAVYLCASSLAGRGDTQYFGPGTRLTVL.